This TCR beta chain appears in the sequencing data of a study of blood T cell repertoires in COVID-19. Study at large: Acute-phase and convalescent COVID-19 samples originated in the United States, Italy and Spain. Sources were T cells, B-cell-depleted T cells, or PBMCs; the material itself was cDNA or gDNA.

Germline V lookup: CDR1 SGHTA, CDR2 FQGTGA. The CDR3 loop spans 14 amino acids. Trimming shortened V by 1 base and J by 8 bases, and 12 bases separated the two germline ends. Authors' data handling: Reference gene primer amplification yielded estimated nucleated cell counts. Repertoires were generated with immunoSEQ multiplex PCR, while TCRdb's copy carries only in-frame clones and drops some. For V, J and clone size, that table is used; D and trimming come from the DNA. The profile shows 90,000 to 120,000 clones, about 80% of them singletons. The sample was peripheral blood. The rearrangement joins TRBV7-3 to TRBJ2-1, with D tentatively TRBD1 (7 bases). The clonotype was recovered from a man between 65 and 85 years old with acute or convalescent COVID-19. CDR3 protein: CASSLRPRGDEQFF. Here the CDR3 DNA reads TGTGCCAGCAGCTTAAGACCCAGGGGGGATGAGCAGTTCTTC.